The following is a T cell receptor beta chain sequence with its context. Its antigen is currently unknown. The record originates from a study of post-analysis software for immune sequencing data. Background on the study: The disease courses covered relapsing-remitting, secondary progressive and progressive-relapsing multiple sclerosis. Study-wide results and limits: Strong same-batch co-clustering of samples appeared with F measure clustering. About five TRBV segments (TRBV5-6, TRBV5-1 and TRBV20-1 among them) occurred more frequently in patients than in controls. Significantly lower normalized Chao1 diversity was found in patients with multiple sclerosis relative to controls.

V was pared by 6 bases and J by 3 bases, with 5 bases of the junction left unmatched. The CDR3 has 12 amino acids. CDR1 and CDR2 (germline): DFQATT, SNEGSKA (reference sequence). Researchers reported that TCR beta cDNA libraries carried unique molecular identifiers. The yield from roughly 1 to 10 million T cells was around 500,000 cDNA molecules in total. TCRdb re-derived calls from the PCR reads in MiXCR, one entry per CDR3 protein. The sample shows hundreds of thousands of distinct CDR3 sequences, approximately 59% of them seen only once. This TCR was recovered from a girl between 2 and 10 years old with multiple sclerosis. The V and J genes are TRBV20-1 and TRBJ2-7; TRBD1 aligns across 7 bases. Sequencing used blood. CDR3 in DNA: TGCAGTGCGAAACAGGGGTTCTACGAGCAGTACTTC. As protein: CSAKQGFYEQYF.